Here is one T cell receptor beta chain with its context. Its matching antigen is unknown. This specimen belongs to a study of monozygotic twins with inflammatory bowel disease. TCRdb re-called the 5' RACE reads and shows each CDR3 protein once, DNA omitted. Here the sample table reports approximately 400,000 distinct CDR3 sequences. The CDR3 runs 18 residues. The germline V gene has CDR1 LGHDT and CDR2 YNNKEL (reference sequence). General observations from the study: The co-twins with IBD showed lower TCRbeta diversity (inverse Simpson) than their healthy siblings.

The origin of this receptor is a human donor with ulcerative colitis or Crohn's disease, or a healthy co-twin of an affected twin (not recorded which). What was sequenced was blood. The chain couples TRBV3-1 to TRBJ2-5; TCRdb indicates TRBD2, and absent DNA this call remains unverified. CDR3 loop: CASSQDAAWQGQEETQYF.